The text below deals with one TCR beta chain. The target antigen is unknown. The CDR3 is 11 amino acids. Trimming left V 4 bases short and J 2 bases short, with 1 base between. Germline loops: CDR1 SEHNR, CDR2 FQNEAQ (reference sequence). As the sequencing template, cDNA was produced by extracting RNA and reverse transcribing it. Libraries were prepared by immunoSEQ multiplex PCR; TCRdb keeps only in-frame clonotypes and omits some of them. The sample has fewer than 150,000 clones; roughly 60% are singletons. This record comes from a study of CD8+ T cells in alopecia areata. Study in general: Each of the treated patients was given oral tofacitinib, 5 to 10 mg twice daily, for moderate-to-severe alopecia areata. Study-level points and caveats: Baseline CD8+ expansion's link to response remains uncertain, as there was one nonresponder. Patients shared TCRs less clearly than mice did, possibly owing to HLA.

Treatment described: oral pan-JAK inhibitor, 5-10 mg twice daily. Researchers picked out CD4+ and CD8+ T cells from PBMCs by sorting. Material: CD8+ T cells sorted from blood, obtained at week 4, from a patient treated with tofacitinib. The chain recombines TRBV7-9 with TRBJ2-3, with D hard to call. This clonotype was sampled from a human donor with alopecia areata. For the CDR3, the DNA is TGTGCCAGCAGCTCCACAGATACGCAGTATTTT. Protein sequence: CASSSTDTQYF.